The 30 T cell receptor beta chains listed next were all sequenced from one sample in a study of long-term antiretroviral therapy in people with HIV. Researchers ran immunoSEQ v3.0 at survey level. TCRdb keeps only in-frame clones here, not all; method: immunoSEQ multiplex PCR. The profile shows 25,000 to 35,000 clones, about 90% of them singletons. The specimen was unsorted PBMCs, collected 1.8 years after starting antiretroviral therapy. The receptors here all came from a woman aged 18 to 35 with HIV.

The chain has TRBV6-1 and TRBJ1-2; D might be TRBD1 (5 bases). The V gene's germline CDR1 is MNHNS and CDR2 SASEGT. This CDR3 contains 14 residues. V lost 6 bases and J 8 bases, leaving 19 bases between the germline ends. CDR3 coding DNA: TGTGCCAGCAGCCATATCAGGGAGCTTAGGGGCTACACCTTC. Residues: CASSHIRELRGYTF.

This clone appeared a few times. This sequence joins TRBV7-9 and TRBJ1-1; possibly TRBD1 for D (5 bases). CDR3 length equals 15 residues. Trimming removed 2 bases from V and 7 bases from J, with 17 bases in between. Looked up from germline, CDR1 is SEHNR and CDR2 is FQNEAQ (reference sequence). Written as DNA, the CDR3 is TGTGCCAGCAGCTTAATGGGGGGTACAACAAATGAAGCTTTCTTT. Translation: CASSLMGGTTNEAFF.

The rearrangement uses TRBV7-3 and TRBJ2-1, with TRBD2 matching over 8 bases. Per germline, CDR1 SGHTA and CDR2 FQGTGA. The CDR3 is 16 residues long. V trimming: 5 bases; J trimming: 2 bases; junction bases outside the gene matches: 8. CDR3 nucleotide sequence: TGTGCCAGCAGCCCATCGGGAGGGAGGGCCTACAATGAGCAGTTCTTC. Amino acids: CASSPSGGRAYNEQFF.

This sequence joins TRBV9 and TRBJ2-1; TRBD2 matches at 10 bases. The germline gives CDR1 SGDLS, CDR2 YYNGEE. The CDR3 covers 15 residues. The ends lost 3 bases at V and 5 bases at J; junction bases unmatched: 5. CDR3 amino acids: CASSDGTSAHNEQFF. CDR3 in DNA: TGTGCCAGCAGCGATGGGACTAGCGCCCACAATGAGCAGTTCTTC.

This chain connects TRBV7-9 to TRBJ2-1; D is perhaps TRBD1 or TRBD2 (5 bases each). Germline V lookup: CDR1 SEHNR, CDR2 FQNEAQ (reference sequence). This CDR3 region has 12 residues. V was trimmed by 5 bases and J by 10 bases, leaving 12 bases between them. In nucleotides, the CDR3 is TGTGCCAGCAGCCCCCAGGGAGACGAGCAGTTCTTC. Translated, it gives CASSPQGDEQFF.

The V and J genes are TRBV19 and TRBJ2-7; D is perhaps TRBD2 (6 bases). The CDR3 runs to 15 residues. V shed 1 base and J shed 1 base, with 11 bases lying between them. From germline, CDR1 is LNHDA and CDR2 SQIVND (reference sequence). The DNA of the CDR3 is TGTGCCAGTAGTATAGTAGCTAGCGCTTCCTACGAGCAGTACTTC. Protein sequence: CASSIVASASYEQYF.

The chain combines TRBV7-9 with TRBJ2-7; TRBD2 is a possible D gene (7 bases). V was clipped by 2 bases and J by 3 bases, with 14 bases between them. Per germline, CDR1 SEHNR and CDR2 FQNEAQ (reference sequence). The CDR3 is 15 amino acids. The CDR3: CASSLPRGPIYEQYF. CDR3 nucleotides: TGTGCCAGCAGCTTACCGCGGGGGCCCATCTACGAGCAGTACTTC. Based on the CDR3 plus reference TRBV7-9 and TRBJ2-7, the full variable domain is DTGVSQNPRHKITKRGQNVTFRCDPISEHNRLYWYRQTLGQGPEFLTYFQNEAQLEKSRLLSDRFSAERPKGSFSTLEIQRTEQGDSAMYLCASSLPRGPIYEQYFGPGTRLTVT.

About this clone itself: Additional DNA sequences in this sample encode the identical CDR3. V and J are TRBV5-1 and TRBJ2-3; D is undetermined. The V and J ends lost 0 bases and 0 bases respectively, with 8 bases between them. CDR3 length: 15 amino acids. Germline values: CDR1 SGHRS, CDR2 YFSETQ. The CDR3 nucleotides are TGCGCCAGCAGCTTGGAAAGGTCTAGCACAGATACGCAGTATTTT. Its translation: CASSLERSSTDTQYF. The whole variable domain, filled in from reference TRBV5-1 and TRBJ2-3, reads KAGVTQTPRYLIKTRGQQVTLSCSPISGHRSVSWYQQTPGQGLQFLFEYFSETQRNKGNFPGRFSGRQFSNSRSEMNVSTLELGDSALYLCASSLERSSTDTQYFGPGTRLTVL.

This chain's CDR3 is CASSQGTGGHYGYTF. The CDR3 nucleotides read TGCGCCAGCAGCCAAGGGACAGGGGGCCACTATGGCTACACCTTC. The rearrangement links TRBV4-1 to TRBJ1-2, with 11 bases matching TRBD1. Germline CDR1 reads MGHRA; CDR2 reads YSYEKL. The CDR3 extends over 15 amino acids. V gave up 1 base and J gave up 3 bases; unmatched junction bases: 1.

The V and J genes are TRBV25-1 and TRBJ2-5; possible D gene TRBD1, 5 bases. CDR3 length equals 13 residues. In germline, CDR1 is MGHDK, CDR2 SYGVNS. V lost 6 bases and J 4 bases, leaving 12 bases between the germline ends. CDR3 sequence: CASSILTGETQYF. DNA for the CDR3: TGTGCCAGCAGCATTCTTACAGGAGAGACCCAGTACTTC. Looking up the rest from reference TRBV25-1 and TRBJ2-5 gives the full variable domain: EADIYQTPRYLVIGTGKKITLECSQTMGHDKMYWYQQDPGMELHLIHYSYGVNSTEKGDLSSESTVSRIRTEHFPLTLESARPSHTSQYLCASSILTGETQYFGPGTRLLVL.

This sequence joins TRBV7-6 and TRBJ2-5, with 10 positions matching TRBD1. The CDR3 sequence is 16 residues long. Germline trimming cut 4 bases from V and 0 bases from J; bases unmatched to any gene: 5. Looked up from germline, CDR1 is SGHVS and CDR2 is FNYEAQ. The CDR3 region is CASSWDRGTYQETQYF. The CDR3 DNA follows: TGTGCCAGCAGCTGGGACAGGGGAACGTACCAAGAGACCCAGTACTTC.

The V and J genes are TRBV5-1 and TRBJ2-1; 13 bases fit TRBD2. The germline CDR1 and CDR2 sequences are SGHRS and YFSETQ. With 7 bases clipped from V and 6 bases from J, the junction kept 7 bases outside the gene matches. This CDR3 region has 15 residues. CDR3 nucleotides: TGCGCCAGCGGGACCGGACTAGCGGGAGCCAATGAGCAGTTCTTC. This translates into CASGTGLAGANEQFF.

The chain couples TRBV7-2 to TRBJ1-2; no reliable D call. Germline CDR1 reads SGHTA; CDR2 reads FQGNSA. This CDR3 is 13 amino acids long. V was trimmed by 7 bases and J by 2 bases, leaving 11 bases between them. This CDR3 is CASTVSINYGYTF. The CDR3 DNA reads TGTGCCAGCACCGTCTCCATAAACTATGGCTACACCTTC.

The chain has TRBV7-9 and TRBJ2-7; 11 nucleotides agree with TRBD1. Germline CDR1 is SEHNR and CDR2 is FQNEAQ (reference sequence). The CDR3 spans 15 residues. J was trimmed by 4 bases and V by 2 bases; bases with no gene match: 4. The CDR3 reads CASSLPGQGEYEQYF. Written as DNA, the CDR3 is TGTGCCAGCAGCTTACCGGGACAGGGGGAGTACGAGCAGTACTTC.

The gene calls are TRBV27 and TRBJ2-1; D call uncertain. This CDR3 is built from 15 residues. V was pared by 6 bases and J by 3 bases, with 15 bases between. Germline V gene sequence: CDR1 MNHEY, CDR2 SMNVEV (reference sequence). The CDR3 DNA is TGTGCCAGCAGATATGCCCAGGCCGTCTACAATGAGCAGTTCTTC. Its translation is CASRYAQAVYNEQFF.

The chain is built from TRBV7-8 and TRBJ2-3; D is possibly TRBD2 (7 bases). This CDR3 comprises 15 residues. Deletions cut 2 bases from V and 4 bases from J, with 13 bases between. Germline CDR1 SGHVS, CDR2 FQNEAQ. The DNA for the CDR3 is TGTGCCAGCAGCTTATGGAGGGGGGGCGCAGATACGCAGTATTTT. Encoded protein: CASSLWRGGADTQYF.

The CDR3 nucleotides are TGCGCCAGCAGCTCCGGACTAGCGGGAGCTCCGAACACCGGGGAGCTGTTTTTT. It translates to CASSSGLAGAPNTGELFF. The chain carries TRBV5-1 and TRBJ2-2, with 13 bases fitting TRBD2. Germline V gene data show CDR1 as SGHRS and CDR2 as YFSETQ. The CDR3 loop spans 18 amino acids. V trimming: 3 bases; J trimming: 0 bases; junction bases outside the gene matches: 5.

The CDR3 here is CASSLERGWGGDTQYF. The CDR3 DNA reads TGTGCCAGCAGCTTAGAACGGGGGTGGGGTGGAGATACGCAGTATTTT. V is TRBV7-2 and J is TRBJ2-3, with D tentatively TRBD2 (6 bases). V lost 1 base and J lost 5, with 16 bases in between. The CDR3 has 16 amino acids. CDR1 and CDR2 from the germline V gene are SGHTA and FQGNSA.

The V gene is TRBV28, the J gene TRBJ1-6; D call uncertain. The CDR3 has 17 amino acids. Germline V CDR1 and CDR2: MDHEN, SYDVKM. Trimming left V 7 bases short and J 7 bases short, with 23 bases between. CDR3 bases: TGTGCCAGCACTACCCCAACCCCGCCGAAGGGCAATTCACCCCTCCACTTT. This codes for CASTTPTPPKGNSPLHF.

The gene calls are TRBV7-3 and TRBJ2-3; TRBD2 matches 8 bases. The CDR3 contains 16 residues. Germline V gene lookup returns CDR1 SGHTA and CDR2 FQGTGA. The V segment lost 4 bases and the J segment 4 bases; nucleotides outside the gene matches: 10. The CDR3 region has the DNA TGTGCCAGCAGCTCAGTGGGGGCGGGAGGTGCAGATACGCAGTATTTT. Its protein is CASSSVGAGGADTQYF. The whole variable domain, filled in from reference TRBV7-3 and TRBJ2-3, reads GAGVSQTPSNKVTEKGKYVELRCDPISGHTALYWYRQSLGQGPEFLIYFQGTGAADDSGLPNDRFFAVRPEGSVSTLKIQRTERGDSAVYLCASSSVGAGGADTQYFGPGTRLTVL.

The chain recombines TRBV6-5 with TRBJ1-1; perhaps TRBD1 as D (5 bases). The germline V gene encodes CDR1 MNHEY and CDR2 SVGAGI. V was cut by 4 bases and J by 1 base, with 10 bases left in between. This CDR3 has 14 residues. As DNA, the CDR3 is TGTGCCAGCAGTTCCGGGGGAACGAACACTGAAGCTTTCTTT. Its protein product is CASSSGGTNTEAFF.

The chain employs TRBV19 and TRBJ2-1, with TRBD2 matching over 14 bases. The CDR3 sequence is 17 residues long. With 7 bases clipped from V and 1 base from J, the junction kept 6 bases outside the gene matches. The germline V gene has CDR1 LNHDA and CDR2 SQIVND (reference sequence). The CDR3 loop reads CASTTSGRALSYNEQFF. CDR3 DNA sequence: TGTGCCAGTACGACTAGCGGGAGGGCCCTGTCCTACAATGAGCAGTTCTTC.

The J gene is TRBJ2-3, the V gene TRBV6-5; D is unresolved. CDR1 is MNHEY and CDR2 is SVGAGI in the germline V gene. Trimming stripped 4 bases from V and 2 bases from J, with 7 bases between. The CDR3 runs 13 residues. The CDR3 here is CASSLVFTDTQYF. In DNA, the CDR3 is TGTGCCAGCAGTTTAGTTTTCACAGATACGCAGTATTTT.

The V gene is TRBV7-2, the J gene TRBJ2-1; 8 positions match TRBD2. V dropped 3 bases and J dropped 6; count of bases not matched to a gene: 7. Per the germline V gene, CDR1 is SGHTA and CDR2 is FQGNSA. CDR3 length equals 15 residues. CDR3 in amino acids: CASSFSGSVSNEQFF. The CDR3 DNA reads as TGTGCCAGCAGCTTCAGCGGGAGTGTCAGCAATGAGCAGTTCTTC.

The chain couples TRBV5-1 to TRBJ2-5; TRBD1 matches at 10 bases. The CDR3 has 16 amino acids. Germline loops: CDR1 SGHRS, CDR2 YFSETQ. After removal of 0 bases from V and 5 bases from J, the junction contained 7 bases not matched to a gene. The CDR3 spells CASSLAGDRGSETQYF. In DNA, the CDR3 is TGCGCCAGCAGCTTGGCCGGGGACAGGGGCTCGGAGACCCAGTACTTC.

This sequence joins TRBV27 and TRBJ2-5, with D tentatively TRBD1 or TRBD2 (5 bases each). Trimming pared 5 bases from V and 3 bases from J, leaving 10 bases between. The CDR3 runs to 13 residues. The germline CDR1 and CDR2 sequences are MNHEY and SMNVEV (reference sequence). CDR3 DNA: TGTGCCAGCAGTCCGGGACCTAAAGAGACCCAGTACTTC. Encoded protein: CASSPGPKETQYF.

The chain has TRBV9 and TRBJ2-6; D not certain. Germline V CDR1 and CDR2: SGDLS, YYNGEE. The V end lost 3 bases, the J end lost 0 bases, and 16 bases lay between the germline ends. There are 18 residues in the CDR3. The CDR3 here is CASSGPDGPTSGANVLTF. The CDR3 nucleotides read TGTGCCAGCAGCGGACCCGATGGACCTACCTCTGGGGCCAACGTCCTGACTTTC.

The J gene is TRBJ2-5, the V gene TRBV5-1; 8 nucleotides agree with TRBD1. Looked up from germline, CDR1 is SGHRS and CDR2 is YFSETQ. V trimming: 3 bases; J trimming: 5 bases; junction bases outside the gene matches: 9. This CDR3 has 15 amino acids. The CDR3 DNA sequence: TGCGCCAGCAGCTCGCCCGACAGGGGCGGCGAGACCCAGTACTTC. This sequence encodes CASSSPDRGGETQYF.

The chain couples TRBV5-1 to TRBJ2-7; TRBD2 aligns across 7 bases. The CDR3 runs 15 residues. CDR1 and CDR2 from the germline V gene are SGHRS and YFSETQ. V gave up 2 bases and J gave up 3 bases; unmatched junction bases: 8. The CDR3 DNA is TGCGCCAGCAGCTTCTCTAGCGGCCCTAGCTACGAGCAGTACTTC. It yields the protein CASSFSSGPSYEQYF. The whole variable domain, filled in from reference TRBV5-1 and TRBJ2-7, reads KAGVTQTPRYLIKTRGQQVTLSCSPISGHRSVSWYQQTPGQGLQFLFEYFSETQRNKGNFPGRFSGRQFSNSRSEMNVSTLELGDSALYLCASSFSSGPSYEQYFGPGTRLTVT.

The CDR3 bases are TGTGCCAGCAGCTCACTCGGGACAGTCTATGGCTACACCTTC. Its protein product is CASSSLGTVYGYTF. This chain links TRBV28 with TRBJ1-2; 7 nucleotides agree with TRBD1. Germline CDR1 and CDR2: MDHEN and SYDVKM. The length of the CDR3 is 14 residues. Unmatched junction bases numbered 8, after V lost 6 bases and J lost 4 bases.